What follows are 9 T cell receptor beta chains derived from one specimen sequenced in a study of tumor-infiltrating lymphocytes in primary liver carcinoma. Scientists recovered RNA and DNA together from around 20-30 mg of unsorted bulk tissue. The input was around 0.5 ug total RNA; TCR beta cDNA was made from it with a constant-region primer. Libraries covering TCR beta were generated through three nested multiplex PCR rounds (using a slightly modified ARM-PCR). The first two PCR rounds, nine to ten cycles each, used TRBV1-TRBV30 forward primers and a C-beta reverse primer. MiXCR, applied by TCRdb to the multiplex PCR reads, yields one record per CDR3 protein. The data show tens of thousands of distinct CDR3 sequences, 80% seen once. Sequencing was carried out using liver tumor tissue from sampling region 2. This sample's subset: tumor region T2, inferior pole. These receptors all come from a woman in her thirties with primary liver carcinoma and hepatitis B virus infection.

The genes are TRBV11-1 and TRBJ2-4; 8 nucleotides line up with TRBD1. Germline CDR1 is SGHAT and CDR2 is FQDESV (reference sequence). The trim removed 4 bases at V and 12 bases at J, leaving 14 bases unmatched. The CDR3 sequence is 15 residues long. In DNA form, the CDR3 reads TGTGCCAGCAGCTCGGCCGGGACAGGTTATGGCACTCAGTACTTC. As protein: CASSSAGTGYGTQYF.

As concerns this clonotype: The missing conserved phenylalanine or tryptophan at the end of this CDR3 makes a read error likely. The limits of the CDR3 on the DNA are not certain, so only TCRdb's listed CDR3 is given. This chain connects TRBV29-1 to TRBJ2-4; TRBD1, the table's D call, was not compared with the DNA. The CDR3 spans 14 amino acids, including both terminal residues. CDR1 is SQVTM, CDR2 ANQGSEA, per germline. The CDR3: CSVRDPTGRNIRYL.

This chain joins TRBV7-8 and TRBJ2-7; 7 positions match TRBD2. The CDR3 has 12 amino acids. The V gene's germline CDR1 is SGHVS and CDR2 FQNEAQ. Here the CDR3 DNA reads TGTATCAGCAGCTTCGGACTAGGCGAGCAGTACTTC. Its translation: CISSFGLGEQYF.

In its sample, this clonotype was seen once. The junction shows a germline mismatch at one end, possibly a read error. The chain couples TRBV11-2 to TRBJ2-7, with D hard to call. Germline V gene data show CDR1 as SGHAT and CDR2 as FQNNGV. This CDR3 region has 13 residues. The CDR3 DNA reads as TGTTTCAGCAGCTTAGGCTCAAACTACGAGCAGTATTTC. Amino acids: CFSSLGSNYEQYF.

As regards this clonotype: The junction departs from the called germline gene at one end, perhaps through a read error. The chain uses TRBV7-8 and TRBJ2-7; D unclear. The CDR3 contains 18 residues. CDR1 is SGHVS, CDR2 FQNEAQ, per germline. CDR3 protein: CTSNSGRGRTMNSYEQYF. The CDR3 bases are TGTACCAGCAACTCGGGTCGCGGTCGTACTATGAACTCCTACGAGCAGTACTTC. The variable domain in full, completed from reference TRBV7-8 and TRBJ2-7, reads GAGVSQSPRYKVAKRGQDVALRCDPISGHVSLFWYQQALGQGPEFLTYFQNEAQLDKSGLPSDRFFAERPEGSVSTLKIQRTQQEDSAVYLCTSNSGRGRTMNSYEQYFGPGTRLTVT.

The chain carries TRBV11-2 and TRBJ2-1; 12 nucleotides match TRBD2. Germline-derived CDR1 and CDR2 are SGHAT and FQNNGV. The CDR3 sequence is 16 residues long. The chain's CDR3 is CVCSFRLAGDFNEQFF. CDR3 sequence (DNA): TGTGTCTGCAGCTTTCGACTAGCGGGAGATTTCAATGAGCAGTTCTTC.

Notes on this clonotype: The junction departs from the called germline gene at one end, perhaps through a read error. This sequence joins TRBV5-1 and TRBJ2-3; weak D call: TRBD2 (6 bases). CDR1 and CDR2 (germline): SGHRS, YFSETQ. CDR3 size: 17 residues. CDR3 residues: CASSRSLGGADTDTQYF. CDR3 in DNA: TGCGCCAGCAGCCGGAGTTTGGGGGGAGCCGACACAGATACACAGTATTTT.

As for this clonotype: A read error may be the cause here, since a much bigger clone is one base away. This rearrangement joins TRBV3-1 to TRBJ1-6; D might be TRBD1 (6 bases). V was trimmed by 2 bases and J by 8 bases, leaving 10 bases between them. The CDR3 is made up of 14 amino acids. Germline lookup yields CDR1 LGHDT and CDR2 YNNKEL (reference sequence). CDR3 in amino acids: CASSQRQAYSPLHF. Here the CDR3 DNA reads TGTGCCAGCAGCCAAAGACAGGCGTATTCACCCCTCCACTTT.

As regards this clonotype: One end of the junction varies from germline; a read error may be responsible. This chain connects TRBV11-3 to TRBJ2-2; 9 positions agree with TRBD2. The CDR3 is 20 amino acids. CDR1 and CDR2 from the germline V gene are SGHNT and YENEEA. The CDR3 loop reads CASSLRRTSERAGKGGKLFF. In DNA, the CDR3 is TGTGCCAGCAGCTTACGCCGGACTAGCGAGAGGGCTGGAAAGGGCGGGAAGCTGTTTTTT.